The next 12 T cell receptor beta chains were all read from a single sample in a study of T cell changes during pregnancy in multiple sclerosis. Data came from immunoSEQ multiplex PCR; TCRdb stores just in-frame clones and leaves some out. The sample includes tens of thousands of clones, around 90% of them seen just once. The starting material was CD4+ T cells from peripheral blood mononuclear cells, obtained before pregnancy. The receptor source for this set is a female donor with multiple sclerosis, enrolled in a pregnancy study.

This rearrangement joins TRBV7-9 to TRBJ2-5; 13 nucleotides line up with TRBD2. V was pared by 5 bases and J by 2 bases, with 2 bases of the junction left unmatched. The CDR3 runs 15 residues. Germline V CDR1 and CDR2: SEHNR, FQNEAQ (reference sequence). The CDR3 DNA sequence: TGTGCCAGCAGCCGGGGACTAGCGGGACAAGAGACCCAGTACTTC. Translation: CASSRGLAGQETQYF.

V and J are TRBV11-2 and TRBJ1-1; tentatively, D is TRBD1 (5 bases). V lost 3 bases, J lost 3 bases, and 11 bases lay in between. The CDR3 runs 14 residues. Per germline, CDR1 SGHAT and CDR2 FQNNGV. This CDR3 reads CASSLGRSDTEAFF. The CDR3 bases are TGTGCCAGCAGCTTGGGGCGAAGTGACACTGAAGCTTTCTTT.

The chain employs TRBV10-3 and TRBJ2-3; D may be TRBD2 (5 bases). V was trimmed by 6 bases and J by 0 bases, leaving 13 bases between them. Germline lookup yields CDR1 ENHRY and CDR2 SYGVKD. The CDR3 totals 15 residues. In nucleotides, the CDR3 is TGTGCCATCAGGGGTAGCGTCCAGAGCACAGATACGCAGTATTTT. It codes for CAIRGSVQSTDTQYF.

The V call is TRBV5-6, the J call TRBJ2-3, with 10 bases fitting TRBD1. The CDR3 contains 15 residues. Germline V gene lookup returns CDR1 SGHDT and CDR2 YYEEEE. V was clipped by 3 bases and J by 6 bases; unmatched bases: 7. In DNA form, the CDR3 reads TGTGCCAGCAGCTCAGGGGACAGGGGCAGTGATACGCAGTATTTT. This encodes CASSSGDRGSDTQYF.

V gene TRBV5-6 combines with J gene TRBJ2-1; 14 bases match TRBD2. Per germline, CDR1 SGHDT and CDR2 YYEEEE. CDR3 length equals 15 residues. V lost 3 bases, J lost 10 bases, and 6 bases stayed unmatched. The CDR3 sequence is CASSSPGLAGVEQFF. The CDR3 DNA is TGTGCCAGCAGCTCACCGGGACTAGCGGGAGTCGAGCAGTTCTTC. Full variable domain (outside the CDR3, taken from reference TRBV5-6 and TRBJ2-1): DAGVTQSPTHLIKTRGQQVTLRCSPKSGHDTVSWYQQALGQGPQFIFQYYEEEERQRGNFPDRFSGHQFPNYSSELNVNALLLGDSALYLCASSSPGLAGVEQFFGPGTRLTVL.

This clone was observed once. V and J are TRBV7-8 and TRBJ2-1, with 7 nucleotides matching TRBD2. Germline V gene sequence: CDR1 SGHVS, CDR2 FQNEAQ. The CDR3 loop spans 19 amino acids. The ends lost 5 bases at V and 7 bases at J; junction bases unmatched: 23. The CDR3 here is CASSPHLLRGGGKRNEQFF. CDR3 sequence (DNA): TGTGCCAGCAGCCCGCACCTCCTTCGAGGCGGGGGTAAGAGAAATGAGCAGTTCTTC.

The chain employs TRBV5-4 and TRBJ1-1; TRBD1 matches at 9 bases. Losses at the gene ends were 4 bases for V and 3 bases for J; bases not matched to a gene: 7. The CDR3 consists of 15 residues. Germline V gene lookup returns CDR1 SGHNT and CDR2 YYREEE (reference sequence). The CDR3 sequence is CASSGGQGPYTEAFF. For the CDR3, the DNA is TGTGCCAGCAGCGGAGGACAGGGGCCATACACTGAAGCTTTCTTT.

In its sample, this clone was seen once. The rearrangement uses TRBV14 and TRBJ2-1; maybe TRBD1 (5 bases). Germline CDR1 and CDR2: SGHDN and FVKESK. Deletions cut 5 bases from V and 4 bases from J, with 15 bases between. The length of the CDR3 is 15 residues. The CDR3 here is CASSIPLGPYNEQFF. The DNA for the CDR3 is TGTGCCAGCAGCATCCCCCTGGGGCCTTACAATGAGCAGTTCTTC.

This clone appeared a few times. The rearrangement uses TRBV5-4 and TRBJ2-5; 7 bases fit TRBD2. Trimming at V came to 0 bases and at J to 5 bases, leaving 7 bases not matched to a gene. Per the germline V gene, CDR1 is SGHNT and CDR2 is YYREEE (reference sequence). The CDR3 consists of 15 residues. The CDR3 DNA is TGTGCCAGCAGCTTGGGACTAGCAGGAAGGGAGACCCAGTACTTC. This translates into CASSLGLAGRETQYF.

V usage is TRBV2 and J usage is TRBJ1-2, with D possibly TRBD1 on 5 matching bases. The CDR3 totals 14 residues. Germline CDR1 is SNHLY and CDR2 is FYNNEI. V dropped 3 bases and J dropped 8 bases, with 16 bases sitting between them. This CDR3 reads CASSEQARRGGYTF. CDR3 nucleotide sequence: TGTGCCAGCAGTGAGCAGGCTAGGCGGGGGGGCTACACCTTC.

The chain uses TRBV11-2 and TRBJ1-1; D call uncertain. Trimming took off 1 base at V and 5 bases at J, with 14 bases between the two ends. In germline, CDR1 is SGHAT, CDR2 FQNNGV. The CDR3 is 15 residues long. CDR3 coding DNA: TGTGCCAGCAGCTTAGTTCGGGGAGCGAGAACTGAAGCTTTCTTT. Residues: CASSLVRGARTEAFF.

The chain recombines TRBV19 with TRBJ1-5; 9 bases agree with TRBD1. V shed 7 bases and J 4 bases; nucleotides not matched to a gene: 5. CDR3 length: 14 amino acids. Germline V CDR1 and CDR2: LNHDA, SQIVND (reference sequence). CDR3 amino acids: CASTPGQGNQPQHF. The CDR3 region has the DNA TGTGCCAGTACCCCGGGACAGGGAAATCAGCCCCAGCATTTT.